This T cell receptor beta chain was profiled in a study of blood T cells in healthy people across ages. The study, taken as a whole, reports: Comparison with aged donors showed that long-lived donors had more naive CD4+ cells and higher diversity.

Note on this clonotype: Its antigen is currently unknown.

At least 5 micrograms of total RNA were extracted per sample. Germline CDR1 SGHVS, CDR2 FQNEAQ. CDR3 length equals 18 residues. With V trimmed by 4 bases and J by 0 bases, 14 bases remained unmatched. Then a second PCR, running about 6 to 12 cycles, was carried out with a sample-barcoded 5' primer and a J-beta primer mix. CDR3-containing paired-end reads numbering at least 2.5 million came from each sample. TCRdb called the 5' RACE reads again in MiXCR, with one record for every CDR3 protein. Of roughly 1,300,000 distinct CDR3 sequences detected, around 55% appear once; the ten largest clones hold 6.5% to 8%.

The rearrangement links TRBV7-8 to TRBJ1-1; 7 positions agree with TRBD1. The sequence came from a man in his late teens or twenties in good health. Input material: blood. The CDR3 bases are TGTGCCAGCAGCTCACAGGGGAGAGGACCGTTAATGAACACTGAAGCTTTCTTT. This gives the protein CASSSQGRGPLMNTEAFF.